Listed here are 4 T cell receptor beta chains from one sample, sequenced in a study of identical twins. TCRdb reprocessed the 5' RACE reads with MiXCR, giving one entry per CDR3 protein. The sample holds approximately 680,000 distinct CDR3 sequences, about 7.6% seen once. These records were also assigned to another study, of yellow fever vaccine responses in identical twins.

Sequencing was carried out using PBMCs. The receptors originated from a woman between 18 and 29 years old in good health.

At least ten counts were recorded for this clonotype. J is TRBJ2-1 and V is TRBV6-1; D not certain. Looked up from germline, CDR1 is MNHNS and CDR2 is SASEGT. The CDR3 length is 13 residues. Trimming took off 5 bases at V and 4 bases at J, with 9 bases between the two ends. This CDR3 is CASSPRLYNEQFF. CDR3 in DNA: TGTGCCAGCAGTCCCCGACTGTACAATGAGCAGTTCTTC.

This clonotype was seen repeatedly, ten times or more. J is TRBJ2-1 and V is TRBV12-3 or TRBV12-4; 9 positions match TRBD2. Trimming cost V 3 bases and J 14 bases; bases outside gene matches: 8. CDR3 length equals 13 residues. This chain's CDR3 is CASSFRVAGEKFF. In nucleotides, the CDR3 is TGTGCCAGCAGTTTTCGGGTAGCGGGAGAAAAGTTCTTC.

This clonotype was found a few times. CDR3 residues: CASSLVGSGFELLPDTQYF. The CDR3 DNA is TGTGCCAGCAGCTTAGTTGGCTCGGGGTTCGAATTGTTGCCAGATACGCAGTATTTT. V is TRBV11-1 and J is TRBJ2-3; possible D gene TRBD2, 5 bases. The CDR3 extends over 19 amino acids. V gave up 1 base and J gave up 4 bases, with 24 bases separating them. Germline CDR1 and CDR2: SGHAT and FQDESV (reference sequence).

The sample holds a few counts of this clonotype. CDR3 coding DNA: TGTGCCAGCAGTGGTCCCCTAGTTGATACGCAGTATTTT. Translation gives CASSGPLVDTQYF. This chain links TRBV25-1 with TRBJ2-3; D unresolved. Germline V lookup: CDR1 MGHDK, CDR2 SYGVNS. CDR3 length equals 13 residues. V was shortened by 4 bases and J by 6 bases, with 11 bases between the two germline ends.